A selection of T cell receptor beta chains follows, all from one sample in a study of blood T cell repertoires in COVID-19. Using immunoSEQ multiplex PCR, the repertoire was profiled, and TCRdb retains in-frame clones only, with some absent. The table has some 94,000 clones, around nine tenths seen once. The sample was peripheral blood. The receptors derive from a woman aged 60 to 75 with COVID-19, enrolled during active disease. Both conserved end residues are part of each CDR3. D genes are given only for firm matches.

D gene | J gene | V gene | CDR3 protein | CDR3 DNA
. | TRBJ2-7 | TRBV6-5 | CASRPPAGHSYEQYF | TGTGCCAGCCGACCCCCCGCAGGGCACTCCTACGAGCAGTACTTC
TRBD1 | TRBJ1-2 | TRBV4-1 | CASSQTQGALGGYTF | TGCGCCAGCAGCCAAACCCAGGGGGCTTTAGGAGGCTACACCTTC
. | TRBJ1-2 | TRBV6-5 | CASSRGYGLGYTF | TGTGCCAGCAGTAGAGGTTATGGCCTTGGCTACACCTTC
TRBD1 | TRBJ1-1 | TRBV5-8 | CASSGTGVNTEAFF | TGTGCCAGCAGCGGAACAGGGGTGAACACTGAAGCTTTCTTT
TRBD1 | TRBJ2-4 | TRBV4-3 | CASSHYSGGRAKNIQYF | TGCGCCAGCAGCCATTATTCAGGGGGTCGGGCCAAAAACATTCAGTACTTC
. | TRBJ2-5 | TRBV7-7 | CASSSGTFEGETQYF | TGTGCTAGCAGCTCCGGGACTTTTGAGGGGGAGACCCAGTACTTC
TRBD1 | TRBJ1-6 | TRBV3-1/TRBV3-2 | CASSPSWTGPHGPLHF | TGTGCCAGCAGCCCATCCTGGACAGGGCCCCACGGACCCCTCCACTTT
TRBD1 | TRBJ1-2 | TRBV19 | CASNDRALGGYTF | TGTGCCAGTAATGACAGGGCCCTAGGTGGCTACACCTTC
. | TRBJ2-7 | TRBV6-6 | CASRVRDSYEQYF | TGTGCCAGCAGAGTCAGGGATTCCTACGAGCAGTACTTC
. | TRBJ2-5 | TRBV5-6 | CASSRRKSGSQETQYF | TGTGCCAGCAGCAGACGGAAGTCGGGGTCCCAAGAGACCCAGTACTTC
. | TRBJ1-2 | TRBV5-4 | CASSDRGGWVYGYTF | TGTGCCAGCAGCGACCGTGGAGGGTGGGTCTATGGCTACACCTTC
. | TRBJ2-3 | TRBV6-4 | CASSDFGSPTDTQYF | TGTGCCAGCAGTGACTTTGGCAGTCCCACAGATACGCAGTATTTT
TRBD2 | TRBJ2-2 | TRBV11-2 | CASSAGTYQRGGQIGELFF | TGTGCCAGCAGCGCCGGGACCTACCAGCGGGGGGGCCAAATCGGGGAGCTGTTTTTT